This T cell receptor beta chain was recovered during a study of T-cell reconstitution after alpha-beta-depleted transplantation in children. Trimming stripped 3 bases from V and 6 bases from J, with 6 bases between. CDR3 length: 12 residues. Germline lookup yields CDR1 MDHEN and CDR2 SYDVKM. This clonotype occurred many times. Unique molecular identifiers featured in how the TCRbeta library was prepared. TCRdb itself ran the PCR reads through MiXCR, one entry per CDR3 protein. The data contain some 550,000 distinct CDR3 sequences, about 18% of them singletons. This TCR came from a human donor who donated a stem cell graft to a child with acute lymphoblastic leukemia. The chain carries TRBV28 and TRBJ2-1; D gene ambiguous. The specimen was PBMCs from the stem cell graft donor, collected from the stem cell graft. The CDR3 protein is CASSFGPNEQFF. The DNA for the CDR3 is TGTGCCAGCAGTTTTGGACCCAATGAGCAGTTCTTC.